Sequencing of this T cell receptor (beta chain) was carried out in a study of identifying expanded T cells in peripheral blood. V was shortened by 4 bases and J by 1 base, with 8 bases between the two germline ends. This CDR3 spans 13 amino acids. CDR1 and CDR2 (germline): SGHRS, YFSETQ. Healthy donors had no documented immune events, such as infections, while sampled. This clone showed up just once. Its target is unknown. The sample carries other DNA sequences with the same CDR3. Study-wide findings and caveats: Across healthy donors, higher total template counts meant significantly greater roughly two-week count variance. Differentially abundant clones: roughly 1.2 between replicates, just under 17 at 2 to 3 weeks, under 25 at four.

The protocol was immunoSEQ multiplex PCR, while the TCRdb copy is restricted to in-frame clones and leaves out a portion. This repertoire shows more than 90,000 clones, around nine tenths found once; its top ten account for about 17%. The source is a person aged 18 to 75 in good health. The sequenced material came from blood. This sequence joins TRBV5-1 and TRBJ2-5; D unresolved. This CDR3 is CASSPDGQETQYF. CDR3 nucleotides: TGCGCCAGCAGCCCGGACGGCCAAGAGACCCAGTACTTC.